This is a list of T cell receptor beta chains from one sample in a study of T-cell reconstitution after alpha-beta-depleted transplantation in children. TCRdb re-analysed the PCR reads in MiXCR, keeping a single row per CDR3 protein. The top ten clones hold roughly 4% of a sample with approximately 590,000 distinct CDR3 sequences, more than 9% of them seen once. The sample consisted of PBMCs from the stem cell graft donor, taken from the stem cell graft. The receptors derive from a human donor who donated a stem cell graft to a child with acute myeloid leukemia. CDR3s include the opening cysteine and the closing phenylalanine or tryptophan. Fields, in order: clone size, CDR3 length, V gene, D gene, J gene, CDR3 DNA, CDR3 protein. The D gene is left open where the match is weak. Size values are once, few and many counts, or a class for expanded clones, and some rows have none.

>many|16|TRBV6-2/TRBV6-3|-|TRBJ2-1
TGTGCCAGCATCGACCCCAGTCCTAGCTCCTACAATGAGCAGTTCTTC
CASIDPSPSSYNEQFF
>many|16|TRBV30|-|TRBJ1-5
TGTGCCTGGAGCCCTAAAGGGCGTGGGGGCAATCAGCCCCAGCATTTT
CAWSPKGRGGNQPQHF
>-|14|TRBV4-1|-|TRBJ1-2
TGCGCCAGCAGCCAGGCAGGGGAAAGTGCCGGCTACACCTTC
CASSQAGESAGYTF
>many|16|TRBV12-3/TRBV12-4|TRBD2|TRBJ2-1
TGTGCCAGCAGTTTCTGGACTAGCGGGAGGGCCCATGAGCAGTTCTTC
CASSFWTSGRAHEQFF
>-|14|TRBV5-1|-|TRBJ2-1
TGCGCCAGCAGCTTGTCGGAGCGTTACAATGAGCAGTTCTTC
CASSLSERYNEQFF
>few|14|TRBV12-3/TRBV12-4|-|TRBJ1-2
TGTGCCAGCAGTTTTCGGCAGGGCGGATATGGCTACACCTTC
CASSFRQGGYGYTF
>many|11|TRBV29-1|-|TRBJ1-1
TGCAGCGCCAGATGGGACACTGAAGCTTTCTTT
CSARWDTEAFF
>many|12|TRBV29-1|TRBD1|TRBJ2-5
TGCAGCGTCGACAGGGGAGGAGAGACCCAGTACTTC
CSVDRGGETQYF
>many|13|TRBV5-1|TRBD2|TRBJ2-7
TGCGCCAGCAGCCCCTTTACTAGCGGCGAGCAGTACTTC
CASSPFTSGEQYF
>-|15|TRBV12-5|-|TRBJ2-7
TGTGCTAGTGGCCCAGTGACCCGAGCTTCCCTCGAGCAGTACTTC
CASGPVTRASLEQYF
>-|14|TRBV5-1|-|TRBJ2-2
TGCGCCAGCGTTGGGGACGCATACACCGGGGAGCTGTTTTTT
CASVGDAYTGELFF
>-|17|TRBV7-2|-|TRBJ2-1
TGTGCCAGCAGCGGACCTGGAATAGGCCGGGGGTACAATGAGCAGTTCTTC
CASSGPGIGRGYNEQFF
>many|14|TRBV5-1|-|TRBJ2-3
TGTGCCAGCAGCCCGGGACCGTCCACAGATACGCAGTATTTT
CASSPGPSTDTQYF
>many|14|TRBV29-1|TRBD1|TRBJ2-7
TGCAGCGTGGCATGGACAGGGAGCTCCTACGAGCAGTACTTC
CSVAWTGSSYEQYF
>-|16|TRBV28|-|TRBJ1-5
TGTGCCAGCAGATCCCTCCAGGTCGGATCAAATCAGCCCCAGCATTTT
CASRSLQVGSNQPQHF
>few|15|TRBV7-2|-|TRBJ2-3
TGTGCCAGCAGCTTCCAACTAGGACTCACAGATACGCAGTATTTT
CASSFQLGLTDTQYF